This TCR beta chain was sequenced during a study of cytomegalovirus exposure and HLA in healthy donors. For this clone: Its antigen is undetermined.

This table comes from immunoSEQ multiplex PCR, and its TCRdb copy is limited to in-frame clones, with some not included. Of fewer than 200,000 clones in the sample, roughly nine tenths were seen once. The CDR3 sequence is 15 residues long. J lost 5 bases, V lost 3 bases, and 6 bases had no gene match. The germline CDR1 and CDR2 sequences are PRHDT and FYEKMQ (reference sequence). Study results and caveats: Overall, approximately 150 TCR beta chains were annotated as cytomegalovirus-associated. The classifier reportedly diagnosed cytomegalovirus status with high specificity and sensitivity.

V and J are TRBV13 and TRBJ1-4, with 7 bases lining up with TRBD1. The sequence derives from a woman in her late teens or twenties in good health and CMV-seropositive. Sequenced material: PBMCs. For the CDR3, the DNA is TGTGCCAGCAGCTTGCAGACAGGGAAGAATGAAAAACTGTTTTTT. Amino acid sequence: CASSLQTGKNEKLFF.